One and the same sample provided the 8 T cell receptor beta chains below, sequenced in a study of shared clonotypes between healthy human individuals. Libraries were prepared by immunoSEQ multiplex PCR; TCRdb keeps only in-frame clonotypes and omits some of them. The sample lists about 1.4 million clones; roughly 96% were seen once. The source material was naive CD4+ T cells sorted from blood. Subset here: CD45RA+ positively selected. These receptors all stem from a man aged 30 to 45 in good health.

In nucleotides, the CDR3 is TGCAGCGGAGCCTCCGACAGATACACTGAAGCTTTCTTT. Protein sequence: CSGASDRYTEAFF. The chain couples TRBV29-1 to TRBJ1-1; perhaps TRBD1 as D (5 bases). The CDR3 consists of 13 residues. V was clipped by 7 bases and J by 3 bases, with 15 bases between them. The germline gives CDR1 SQVTM, CDR2 ANQGSEA. The variable domain in full, with the rest retrieved from reference TRBV29-1 and TRBJ1-1, is SAVISQKPSRDICQRGTSLTIQCQVDSQVTMMFWYRQQPGQSLTLIATANQGSEATYESGFVIDKFPISRPNLTFSTLTVSNMSPEDSSIYLCSGASDRYTEAFFGQGTRLTVV.

This clone was detected once. The chain carries TRBV6-4 and TRBJ2-4, with 7 bases identical to TRBD1. Losses at the gene ends were 6 bases for V and 7 bases for J; bases not matched to a gene: 6. The CDR3 loop spans 13 amino acids. The germline CDR1 and CDR2 sequences are MRHNA and SNTAGT. The CDR3 reads CASSPTGTNIQYF. Here the CDR3 DNA reads TGTGCCAGCAGCCCGACAGGGACCAACATTCAGTACTTC.

The chain couples TRBV15 to TRBJ2-7; possible D gene TRBD1, 7 bases. The CDR3 runs to 15 residues. The V and J ends lost 5 bases and 0 bases respectively, with 14 bases between them. The germline gives CDR1 LNHNV, CDR2 YYDKDF (reference sequence). This CDR3 reads CATSPRRGASYEQYF. As DNA, the CDR3 is TGTGCCACCAGCCCTCGCAGGGGGGCCTCCTACGAGCAGTACTTC.

V is TRBV2 and J is TRBJ1-2; the match to TRBD1 covers 10 bases. Germline V CDR1 and CDR2: SNHLY, FYNNEI. The CDR3 consists of 15 residues. The ends lost 10 bases at V and 8 bases at J; junction bases unmatched: 16. The CDR3 bases are TGTGCCAAATCAAAAACCGGACAGGGGGTCGGAGGCTACACCTTC. Its translation is CAKSKTGQGVGGYTF.

This clone came up once. The CDR3, as DNA: TGTGCCAGCACCGAAGGGGCACTTGGACTAGCGGGAGTGTACGAGCAGTACTTC. As protein: CASTEGALGLAGVYEQYF. This sequence joins TRBV21-1 and TRBJ2-7; the table calls TRBD2, which could not be checked here. TRBV21-1 is a recognized pseudogene. This CDR3 is 18 amino acids long.

J is TRBJ1-2 and V is TRBV4-3, with 8 positions matching TRBD1. Germline V CDR1 and CDR2: LGHNA, YSLEER. V lost 3 bases and J lost 8; bases outside the gene matches: 8. CDR3 size: 14 residues. CDR3 nucleotide sequence: TGCGCCAGCAGCCACGGTCAGGACAGGGACGGCTACACCTTC. Residues: CASSHGQDRDGYTF.

The chain joins TRBV5-1 to TRBJ1-4; TRBD1 is a possible D gene (5 bases). CDR3 length equals 15 residues. Trimming took 2 bases from V and 3 from J, leaving 11 bases between them. From germline, CDR1 is SGHRS and CDR2 YFSETQ. In DNA, the CDR3 is TGCGCCAGCAGCTTCCAGGGTGCCCCTAATGAAAAACTGTTTTTT. It yields the protein CASSFQGAPNEKLFF.

The J gene is TRBJ2-3, the V gene TRBV7-2, with 8 bases fitting TRBD2. The V and J ends lost 5 bases and 3 bases, in that order; junction bases with no gene match: 7. The CDR3 loop spans 15 amino acids. Germline V gene lookup returns CDR1 SGHTA and CDR2 FQGNSA. CDR3 in amino acids: CASSGGTRNTDTQYF. CDR3 DNA sequence: TGTGCCAGCAGCGGCGGGACTAGGAATACAGATACGCAGTATTTT. The complete variable domain, with remaining parts taken from reference TRBV7-2 and TRBJ2-3, reads GAGVSQSPSNKVTEKGKDVELRCDPISGHTALYWYRQSLGQGLEFLIYFQGNSAPDKSGLPSDRFSAERTGGSVSTLTIQRTQQEDSAVYLCASSGGTRNTDTQYFGPGTRLTVL.